This TCR beta chain was sequenced during a study of lymphopenia after photon versus proton radiotherapy. Findings and caveats of the study: Larger post-nadir TCR diversity loss correlated inversely with survival in deceased patients. Oligoclonal CD8+ Temra expansion after nadir drove photon patients' diversity drop. Under photons, naive T cells and diversity fell while effector/memory populations rose.

Germline V gene sequence: CDR1 MGHRA, CDR2 YSYEKL. Trimming took 1 base from V and 0 from J, leaving 7 bases between them. The length of the CDR3 is 14 residues. As regards this clone: Its antigen is as yet unknown.

Profiling relied on immunoSEQ multiplex PCR, and the TCRdb table lists in-frame clones only, not all of them. The data show around 26,000 clones, over 75% seen once. This sample comprised peripheral blood, obtained from a patient treated with photon-based radiotherapy. The V and J genes are TRBV4-1 and TRBJ2-7; D not certain. The receptor was isolated from a man aged 50 or older with gastric cancer. CDR3 DNA sequence: TGCGCCAGCAGCCAAGGGCAGAGCTCCTACGAGCAGTACTTC. It encodes CASSQGQSSYEQYF.